This T cell receptor beta chain comes out of a study of beta chain features in type 1 diabetes. Notes on the study in general: A potential PCR bias toward shorter templates would be equal in patient and control samples. Shorter TCRB CDR3s, moderately but significantly so, marked every one of the four CD4+ subsets in Type 1 diabetes patients. Junctions at VDJ sites from type 1 diabetes patients had fewer insertions and more deletions.

A note on this clone: Its cognate antigen is unknown. This specimen includes other DNA sequences encoding the same CDR3.

The CDR3 contains 11 residues. From germline, CDR1 is DFQATT and CDR2 SNEGSKA (reference sequence). V was shortened by 1 base and J by 4 bases, with 4 bases between the two germline ends. The whole isolated RNA underwent reverse transcription, so sequencing captured expressed TCRB transcripts. TCRdb's copy holds only in-frame clones and misses some; the assay was immunoSEQ multiplex PCR. The sample consists of around 300,000 clones, 14% of them appearing once. The rearrangement links TRBV20-1 to TRBJ1-1; D is uncertain. The sample taken for sequencing was central memory CD4+ T cells from blood. This receptor was taken from a man aged 25 to 45 in good health. The CDR3 spells CSARGGTEAFF. As DNA, the CDR3 is TGCAGTGCTAGAGGGGGCACTGAAGCTTTCTTT.